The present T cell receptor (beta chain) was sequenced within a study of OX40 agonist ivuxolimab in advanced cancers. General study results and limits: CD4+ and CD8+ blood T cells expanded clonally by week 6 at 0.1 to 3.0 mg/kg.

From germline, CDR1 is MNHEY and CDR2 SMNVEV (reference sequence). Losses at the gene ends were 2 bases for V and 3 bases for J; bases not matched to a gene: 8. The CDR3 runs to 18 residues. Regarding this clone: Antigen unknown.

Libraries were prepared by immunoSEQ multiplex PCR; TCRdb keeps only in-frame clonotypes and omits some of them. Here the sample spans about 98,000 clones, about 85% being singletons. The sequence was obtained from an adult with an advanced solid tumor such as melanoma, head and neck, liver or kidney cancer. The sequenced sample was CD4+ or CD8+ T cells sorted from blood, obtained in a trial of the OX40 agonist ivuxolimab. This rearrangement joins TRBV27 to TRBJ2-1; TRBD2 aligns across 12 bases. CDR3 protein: CASSLEPSGRADYNEQFF. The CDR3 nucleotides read TGTGCCAGCAGTTTAGAGCCTAGCGGGAGGGCCGACTACAATGAGCAGTTCTTC.